A selection of T cell receptor beta chains follows, all from one sample in a study of T cell repertoires in cytomegalovirus infection. Via MiXCR, TCRdb re-called the reads, giving one row per CDR3 protein. Here the sample spans 450,000 to 600,000 distinct CDR3 sequences, 33% being singletons. No antigen has been assigned to these receptors. The sequences come from cultured PBMCs, collected from culture after CMV antigen stimulation. Source of these receptors: a human donor in good health (CMV status not recorded). Some clones in this sample may be carry-over from other donors' samples. Both conserved end residues are part of each CDR3. A D gene is named only where the DNA matches it firmly. Expanded clones are given a class, and other clones once, few, many or no size at all.

cdr3_aa: CASSPGRHTNTEAFF
cdr3_nt: TGCGCCAGCAGCCCAGGCCGACACACGAACACTGAAGCTTTCTTT
j_call: TRBJ1-1
clone_size: -
d_call: -
v_call: TRBV5-1

cdr3_aa: CASSKYQETQYF
cdr3_nt: TGTGCCAGCAGCAAGTACCAAGAGACCCAGTACTTC
j_call: TRBJ2-5
clone_size: -
d_call: -
v_call: TRBV7-2

cdr3_aa: CSARWLGYEQYF
cdr3_nt: TGCAGTGCTAGATGGCTAGGCTATGAGCAGTACTTC
j_call: TRBJ2-7
clone_size: few
d_call: -
v_call: TRBV20-1

cdr3_aa: CASSSLGTPGPHTF
cdr3_nt: TGTGCCAGCAGCTCCCTGGGGACACCAGGCCCTCACACCTTC
j_call: TRBJ1-2
clone_size: few
d_call: -
v_call: TRBV7-9

cdr3_aa: CASSTSYGYTF
cdr3_nt: TGTGCCAGTAGTACAAGCTATGGCTACACCTTC
j_call: TRBJ1-2
clone_size: few
d_call: -
v_call: TRBV19

cdr3_aa: CASSPRTDLNTEAFF
cdr3_nt: TGTGCCAGCAGCCCCAGGACGGATTTGAACACTGAAGCTTTCTTT
j_call: TRBJ1-1
clone_size: many
d_call: -
v_call: TRBV7-2

cdr3_aa: CAITGSAGDEQYF
cdr3_nt: TGTGCCATTACGGGATCCGCGGGGGACGAGCAGTACTTC
j_call: TRBJ2-7
clone_size: -
d_call: TRBD2
v_call: TRBV10-3

cdr3_aa: CASSLRGAGEAFF
cdr3_nt: TGTGCCAGCAGCTTGAGAGGGGCTGGTGAAGCTTTCTTT
j_call: TRBJ1-1
clone_size: -
d_call: -
v_call: TRBV11-3

cdr3_aa: CASSPQASPAGYTF
cdr3_nt: TGTGCCAGCAGCCCACAGGCCTCACCCGCTGGCTACACCTTC
j_call: TRBJ1-2
clone_size: few
d_call: -
v_call: TRBV12-3/TRBV12-4

cdr3_aa: CASSIFGDRLTAQYF
cdr3_nt: TGTGCCAGTAGTATTTTTGGGGACAGGTTAACGGCCCAGTACTTC
j_call: TRBJ2-5
clone_size: many
d_call: TRBD1
v_call: TRBV19

cdr3_aa: CASTLLAGVREQYF
cdr3_nt: TGTGCCAGCACTCTTTTAGCGGGAGTGCGCGAGCAGTACTTC
j_call: TRBJ2-7
clone_size: -
d_call: TRBD2
v_call: TRBV7-2

cdr3_aa: CASSLAPRPREQFF
cdr3_nt: TGTGCCAGCAGCTTGGCCCCCCGCCCAAGGGAGCAGTTCTTC
j_call: TRBJ2-1
clone_size: few
d_call: -
v_call: TRBV5-6

cdr3_aa: CASILAGADLTGELFF
cdr3_nt: TGTGCCAGCATTCTGGCGGGGGCGGATCTCACCGGGGAGCTGTTTTTT
j_call: TRBJ2-2
clone_size: -
d_call: -
v_call: TRBV6-2/TRBV6-3

cdr3_aa: CASRELGGDEAFF
cdr3_nt: TGTGCCAGCAGGGAACTCGGGGGGGACGAGGCTTTCTTT
j_call: TRBJ1-1
clone_size: -
d_call: -
v_call: TRBV12-3/TRBV12-4

cdr3_aa: CASSKDGYQETQYF
cdr3_nt: TGTGCCAGTAGTAAGGACGGCTACCAAGAGACCCAGTACTTC
j_call: TRBJ2-5
clone_size: -
d_call: -
v_call: TRBV19

cdr3_aa: CASGSSPLYEQYF
cdr3_nt: TGTGCTAGCGGGAGTTCCCCCCTCTACGAGCAGTACTTC
j_call: TRBJ2-7
clone_size: many
d_call: TRBD2
v_call: TRBV19

cdr3_aa: CASSLVGWDTQYF
cdr3_nt: TGTGCCAGCAGCTTAGTAGGTTGGGATACGCAGTATTTT
j_call: TRBJ2-3
clone_size: -
d_call: -
v_call: TRBV7-2

cdr3_aa: CSARPWIAGGTSTDTQYF
cdr3_nt: TGCAGTGCTAGACCCTGGATAGCGGGAGGGACTAGCACAGATACGCAGTATTTT
j_call: TRBJ2-3
clone_size: -
d_call: TRBD2
v_call: TRBV20-1

cdr3_aa: CASSLDTVKNYGYTF
cdr3_nt: TGTGCCAGCAGCTTAGATACGGTTAAGAACTATGGCTACACCTTC
j_call: TRBJ1-2
clone_size: -
d_call: -
v_call: TRBV7-8

cdr3_aa: CASSSTDSYEQYF
cdr3_nt: TGTGCCAGCAGTTCAACAGACTCCTACGAGCAGTACTTC
j_call: TRBJ2-7
clone_size: -
d_call: -
v_call: TRBV6-2/TRBV6-3

cdr3_aa: CASSPDTVGNTEAFF
cdr3_nt: TGCGCCAGCAGCCCGGACACTGTGGGGAACACTGAAGCTTTCTTT
j_call: TRBJ1-1
clone_size: few
d_call: -
v_call: TRBV4-3

cdr3_aa: CASSYGEGVVAKETQYF
cdr3_nt: TGTGCCAGCAGTTACGGTGAGGGCGTGGTCGCAAAAGAGACCCAGTACTTC
j_call: TRBJ2-5
clone_size: -
d_call: -
v_call: TRBV6-6

cdr3_aa: CASSEFSNEQFF
cdr3_nt: TGTGCCAGCAGCGAATTTAGCAATGAGCAGTTCTTC
j_call: TRBJ2-1
clone_size: -
d_call: -
v_call: TRBV6-6

cdr3_aa: CATSRVGGRAYDEQYF
cdr3_nt: TGTGCCACCAGCAGAGTTGGCGGGAGGGCATACGACGAGCAGTACTTC
j_call: TRBJ2-7
clone_size: -
d_call: TRBD2
v_call: TRBV15

cdr3_aa: CASRFSGVPYNEQFF
cdr3_nt: TGTGCCAGCAGGTTTAGCGGGGTACCCTACAATGAGCAGTTCTTC
j_call: TRBJ2-1
clone_size: -
d_call: TRBD2
v_call: TRBV6-2/TRBV6-3

cdr3_aa: CASSPGGTANSGNTIYF
cdr3_nt: TGTGCCAGCAGCCCCGGCGGGACAGCTAACTCTGGAAACACCATATATTTT
j_call: TRBJ1-3
clone_size: many
d_call: TRBD1
v_call: TRBV5-4

cdr3_aa: CASSLMLAGGEQFF
cdr3_nt: TGTGCCAGCAGCTTAATGTTAGCGGGAGGTGAGCAGTTCTTC
j_call: TRBJ2-1
clone_size: few
d_call: TRBD2
v_call: TRBV7-3